This passage covers 23 T cell receptor beta chains from one sample sequenced in a study of a mutant IDH1 vaccine in newly diagnosed glioma. Some clones are missing from TCRdb's copy, which holds only in-frame ones; the method was immunoSEQ multiplex PCR. The table lists tens of thousands of clones, approximately 82% of them singletons. These receptors lack a known antigen. Time point given: week 47, end of study. Mutant IDH1 20-mer peptide, at 300 ug, made up each vaccine dose, with topical imiquimod. The sample in question was PBMCs, obtained from a glioma patient whose treatment included an IDH1 peptide vaccine. The receptors were sampled from a man younger than 35 with glioma. Some clones in this sample may be carry-over from other donors' samples.

The chain has TRBV5-1 and TRBJ2-3; 10 bases agree with TRBD2. V lost 4 bases and J lost 3; bases outside the gene matches: 5. The CDR3 is 15 residues long. Germline-derived CDR1 and CDR2 are SGHRS and YFSETQ. The chain's CDR3 is CASSPGLAVTDTQYF. CDR3 coding DNA: TGCGCCAGCAGCCCCGGACTAGCGGTAACAGATACGCAGTATTTT. Looking up the rest from reference TRBV5-1 and TRBJ2-3 gives the full variable domain: KAGVTQTPRYLIKTRGQQVTLSCSPISGHRSVSWYQQTPGQGLQFLFEYFSETQRNKGNFPGRFSGRQFSNSRSEMNVSTLELGDSALYLCASSPGLAVTDTQYFGPGTRLTVL.

V usage is TRBV19 and J usage is TRBJ2-4; 12 bases agree with TRBD2. The CDR3 sequence is 20 residues long. The V gene's germline CDR1 is LNHDA and CDR2 SQIVND (reference sequence). The V gene end was trimmed by 0 bases and the J gene end by 1 base; junction bases not matched to a gene: 10. The CDR3 DNA sequence: TGTGCCAGTAGTATAGAGGCTAGCGGGAGGGCCCGCCAGGCCAAAAACATTCAGTACTTC. Protein sequence: CASSIEASGRARQAKNIQYF. Full variable domain (missing parts from reference TRBV19 and TRBJ2-4): DGGITQSPKYLFRKEGQNVTLSCEQNLNHDAMYWYRQDPGQGLRLIYYSQIVNDFQKGDIAEGYSVSREKKESFPLTVTSAQKNPTAFYLCASSIEASGRARQAKNIQYFGAGTRLSVL.

The chain uses TRBV11-2 and TRBJ2-7, with D perhaps matching TRBD2 (7 bases). Trimming cost V 4 bases and J 3 bases, with 13 bases left between them. Germline CDR1 is SGHAT and CDR2 is FQNNGV. The CDR3 has 14 residues. CDR3 sequence (DNA): TGTGCCAGCAGCTGGGGGGGCGCCGGCTACGAGCAGTACTTC. Protein product: CASSWGGAGYEQYF.

V usage is TRBV19 and J usage is TRBJ1-2; D not certain. The V gene's germline CDR1 is LNHDA and CDR2 SQIVND (reference sequence). Trimming took off 4 bases at V and 3 bases at J, with 0 bases between the two ends. This CDR3 is 10 amino acids long. CDR3 loop: CASSNYGYTF. As DNA, the CDR3 is TGTGCCAGTAGTAACTATGGCTACACCTTC.

J is TRBJ1-1 and V is TRBV4-1; D possibly corresponds to TRBD1 (6 bases). CDR1 MGHRA and CDR2 YSYEKL come from the germline V gene. This CDR3 region has 15 residues. Trimming took off 0 bases at V and 5 bases at J, with 13 bases between the two ends. The chain's CDR3 is CASSQDRGLGTEAFF. In nucleotides, the CDR3 is TGCGCCAGCAGCCAAGACAGGGGACTGGGGACTGAAGCTTTCTTT.

The rearrangement joins TRBV5-1 to TRBJ2-2; maybe TRBD2 (7 bases). Trimming stripped 5 bases from V and 5 bases from J, with 13 bases between. Germline V gene lookup returns CDR1 SGHRS and CDR2 YFSETQ. The CDR3 has 14 residues. CDR3 DNA sequence: TGCGCCAGCAGGGGGGGGCAGAGGACCGGGGAGCTGTTTTTT. Amino acid sequence: CASRGGQRTGELFF.

The V gene is TRBV10-3, the J gene TRBJ1-4, with TRBD1 as a possible D gene (5 bases). The CDR3 loop spans 14 amino acids. V was shortened by 10 bases and J by 8 bases, with 20 bases between the two germline ends. Germline values: CDR1 ENHRY, CDR2 SYGVKD. CDR3 in amino acids: CATRGVGEGEKLFF. CDR3 coding DNA: TGTGCCACCCGGGGGGTCGGGGAAGGAGAAAAACTGTTTTTT.

This rearrangement joins TRBV7-2 to TRBJ2-7; 11 positions agree with TRBD2. CDR3 length: 16 residues. Germline V gene sequence: CDR1 SGHTA, CDR2 FQGNSA. After removal of 0 bases from V and 2 bases from J, the junction contained 3 bases not matched to a gene. Here the CDR3 reads CASSLATSGGTYEQYF. CDR3 DNA: TGTGCCAGCAGCTTAGCAACTAGCGGGGGAACCTACGAGCAGTACTTC.

Points on this clone: Other DNA sequences in the same sample also yield this CDR3. The chain is built from TRBV19 and TRBJ1-5, with D unclear. The CDR3 is 13 residues long. V lost 3 bases and J lost 4, with 7 bases in between. In germline, CDR1 is LNHDA, CDR2 SQIVND (reference sequence). This CDR3 reads CASSMAGNQPQHF. CDR3 DNA sequence: TGTGCCAGTAGTATGGCGGGAAATCAGCCCCAGCATTTT.

V is TRBV7-8 and J is TRBJ1-3, with D maybe TRBD1 (6 bases). This CDR3 region has 12 residues. V lost 5 bases to trimming and J lost 10 bases, with 12 bases between them. CDR1 is SGHVS, CDR2 FQNEAQ, per germline. The CDR3 sequence is CASSVTGRTIYF. CDR3 nucleotides: TGTGCCAGCAGCGTAACAGGGAGAACCATATATTTT.

This clone appeared a single time. J is TRBJ2-3 and V is TRBV10-1, with 8 bases identical to TRBD2. V lost 6 bases to trimming and J lost 7 bases; unmatched junction nucleotides: 6. The CDR3 has 13 amino acids. CDR1 is WNHNN and CDR2 is SYGVQD in the germline V gene (reference sequence). The CDR3 coding sequence is TGCGCCAGCAGAGCGGGAGTCGGGAATACGCAGTATTTT. Encoded protein: CASRAGVGNTQYF.

This clone appeared a single time. The gene calls are TRBV6-5 and TRBJ1-2, with D unclear. Germline values: CDR1 MNHEY, CDR2 SVGAGI. Between the trimmed V and J ends, which lost 4 bases and 0 bases, there was a span of 6 bases. The CDR3 extends over 13 amino acids. DNA of the CDR3: TGTGCCAGCAGTTCGATCACTAACTATGGCTACACCTTC. Its protein is CASSSITNYGYTF.

This clone was observed a single time. V is TRBV5-4 and J is TRBJ2-3; 13 bases are a match to TRBD2. The V and J ends lost 9 bases and 10 bases, in that order; junction bases with no gene match: 17. The CDR3 contains 16 residues. Germline V lookup: CDR1 SGHNT, CDR2 YYREEE (reference sequence). Written as DNA, the CDR3 is TGTGCCACCTCGACTAGCGGGAGGTCCCTGGCTGTCTCGCAGTATTTT. It translates to CATSTSGRSLAVSQYF.

The chain carries TRBV6-5 and TRBJ2-7; D not resolved. CDR1 is MNHEY, CDR2 SVGAGI, per germline. Deletions cut 0 bases from V and 3 bases from J, with 9 bases between. This CDR3 contains 14 residues. The CDR3 nucleotides read TGTGCCAGCAGTTACTCCGGGTCCCACTACGAGCAGTACTTC. This gives the protein CASSYSGSHYEQYF.

This sequence joins TRBV20-1 and TRBJ2-7; D is ambiguous. With 5 bases removed from V and 6 bases from J, the gap between germline ends came to 11 bases. CDR3 length equals 11 residues. In germline, CDR1 is DFQATT, CDR2 SNEGSKA (reference sequence). CDR3 protein: CSARTLSEQYF. In DNA form, the CDR3 reads TGCAGTGCTCGGACCCTCTCCGAGCAGTACTTC.

The chain uses TRBV27 and TRBJ2-1; D is undetermined. Germline-derived CDR1 and CDR2 are MNHEY and SMNVEV (reference sequence). The CDR3 totals 16 residues. With 7 bases removed from V and 0 bases from J, the gap between germline ends came to 16 bases. The CDR3 here is CASTSRGEVSYNEQFF. DNA of the CDR3: TGTGCCAGCACCTCACGAGGCGAGGTCTCCTACAATGAGCAGTTCTTC.

This chain connects TRBV5-1 to TRBJ2-1, with no clear D. From germline, CDR1 is SGHRS and CDR2 YFSETQ. The ends were cut back, 0 bases at V and 4 bases at J, with 14 bases in the middle. CDR3 length equals 16 residues. CDR3 in DNA: TGCGCCAGCAGCTTGGGGGGTACCGCTTTTTACAATGAGCAGTTCTTC. Translating it yields CASSLGGTAFYNEQFF.

This rearrangement joins TRBV9 to TRBJ1-1; no clear D gene. The CDR3 is made up of 16 amino acids. CDR1 is SGDLS, CDR2 YYNGEE, per germline. Between the trimmed V and J ends, which lost 4 bases and 4 bases, there was a span of 20 bases. The CDR3 is CASSPPDTGDGTEAFF. As DNA, the CDR3 is TGTGCCAGCAGCCCCCCCGACACCGGAGACGGCACTGAAGCTTTCTTT. The whole variable domain, filled in from reference TRBV9 and TRBJ1-1, reads DSGVTQTPKHLITATGQRVTLRCSPRSGDLSVYWYQQSLDQGLQFLIQYYNGEERAKGNILERFSAQQFPDLHSELNLSSLELGDSALYFCASSPPDTGDGTEAFFGQGTRLTVV.

The V call is TRBV6-1, the J call TRBJ1-5; D may be TRBD1 (5 bases). There are 15 residues in the CDR3. Germline CDR1 and CDR2: MNHNS and SASEGT. V was clipped by 6 bases and J by 7 bases, with 19 bases between them. CDR3 region: CASRKLGGDGQPQHF. The CDR3 DNA reads TGTGCCAGCAGAAAATTGGGGGGAGACGGGCAGCCCCAGCATTTT.

The rearrangement joins TRBV19 to TRBJ1-1, with D unclear. The ends were cut back, 7 bases at V and 11 bases at J, with 14 bases in the middle. The CDR3 is made up of 11 amino acids. Germline-derived CDR1 and CDR2 are LNHDA and SQIVND (reference sequence). This CDR3 is CASTLGALAFF. Here the CDR3 DNA reads TGTGCCAGTACCCTGGGCGCGTTGGCTTTCTTT.

J is TRBJ2-4 and V is TRBV4-3; D remains unclear. The CDR3 length is 16 residues. Per germline, CDR1 LGHNA and CDR2 YSLEER. Trimming pared 1 base from V and 2 bases from J, leaving 12 bases between. The CDR3 DNA sequence: TGCGCCAGCAGCCAAGGGACGTGGGCTTCCAAAAACATTCAGTACTTC. Translating it yields CASSQGTWASKNIQYF.

V usage is TRBV5-8 and J usage is TRBJ2-1; TRBD2 matches at 9 bases. The germline V gene has CDR1 SGHTS and CDR2 YDEGEE. J lost 4 bases, V lost 7 bases, and 9 bases had no gene match. This CDR3 comprises 15 residues. Here the CDR3 reads CASEYSGSGYNEQFF. CDR3 sequence (DNA): TGTGCCAGCGAATATAGCGGGAGTGGATACAATGAGCAGTTCTTC.

The chain employs TRBV27 and TRBJ2-7; the D call may be TRBD1 or TRBD2 (5 bases each). There are 14 residues in the CDR3. Germline values: CDR1 MNHEY, CDR2 SMNVEV (reference sequence). V lost 6 bases to trimming and J lost 3 bases, with 15 bases between them. CDR3 protein: CASSPGTAVYEQYF. The CDR3 DNA follows: TGTGCCAGCAGCCCCGGGACGGCAGTCTACGAGCAGTACTTC.